Here is one T cell receptor beta chain with its context. Its antigen remains unknown. The data belong to a study of shared clonotypes between healthy human individuals. The overall study: The cohort had two women and a few men, ages 18 to 49. Findings and limits, study-wide: The expectation was that sequencing depth would affect clonotype sharing among donors.

CDR1 and CDR2 (germline): WNHNN, SYGVQD (reference sequence). This CDR3 has 17 residues. Trimming at V came to 0 bases and at J to 5 bases, leaving 9 bases not matched to a gene. Method: immunoSEQ multiplex PCR; TCRdb's copy keeps in-frame clones and lacks some. The table includes a few million clones, 90% to 95% detected once. A CD45RA-negative memory subset and a CD45RA+ naive subset were separated from the CD4+ cells. The chain couples TRBV10-1 to TRBJ2-5; 10 bases are shared with TRBD2. The sequencing input was naive CD4+ T cells sorted from blood. Described subset: CD45RA+ positively selected. The sequence derives from a man in his late teens or twenties in good health. The CDR3 DNA reads TGCGCCAGCAGTGAGTCCAGTAGAGCGGGGGGGCCGGAGACCCAGTACTTC. Amino acid sequence: CASSESSRAGGPETQYF.